This T cell receptor beta chain was sequenced during a study of beta chain features in type 1 diabetes. The study, taken as a whole, reports: Individuals with type 1 diabetes displayed fewer insertions and more deletions at VDJ junctions. Shortening that was moderate but significant affected the TCRB CDR3s of Type 1 diabetes patients in all four CD4+ subsets.

Reverse transcription of all isolated RNA meant that expressed TCRB transcripts were sequenced. Clones were sequenced by immunoSEQ multiplex PCR, and TCRdb holds only the in-frame ones, with some missing. The sample has approximately 260,000 clones, around 22% seen once. It was via CD45RO/CCR7/CD25/CD127/CD95/CD27 that CD4+ naive, central memory, regulatory and stem cell-like memory cells were sorted. This clone has a handful of counts. The antigen is not known. This sample includes further DNA sequences coding for the same CDR3. This receptor was obtained from a young woman with type 1 diabetes. Sequenced: naive CD4+ T cells from blood.

CDR3 bases: TGCGCCAGCAGCCAAGGACTGCGGGAGACCCAGTACTTC. Translating gives CASSQGLRETQYF. The rearrangement joins TRBV4-1 to TRBJ2-5, with D uncertain. V lost 1 base to trimming and J lost 5 bases, with 8 bases between them. Germline CDR1 MGHRA, CDR2 YSYEKL. There are 13 residues in the CDR3.